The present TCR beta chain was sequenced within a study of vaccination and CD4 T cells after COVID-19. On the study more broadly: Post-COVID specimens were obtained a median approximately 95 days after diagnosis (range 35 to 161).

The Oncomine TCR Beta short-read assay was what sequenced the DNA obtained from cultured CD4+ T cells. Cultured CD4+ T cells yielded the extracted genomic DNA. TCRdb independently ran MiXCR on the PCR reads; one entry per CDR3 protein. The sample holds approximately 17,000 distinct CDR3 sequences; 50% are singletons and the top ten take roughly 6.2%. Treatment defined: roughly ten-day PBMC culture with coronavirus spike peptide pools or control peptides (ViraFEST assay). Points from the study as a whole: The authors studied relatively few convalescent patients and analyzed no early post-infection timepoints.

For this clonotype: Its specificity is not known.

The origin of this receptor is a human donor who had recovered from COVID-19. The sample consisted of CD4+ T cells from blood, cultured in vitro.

CDR3 region: CASSPVVPEAFF. DNA of the CDR3: TGTGCCAGCAGCCCCGTGGTCCCTGAAGCTTTCTTT. J is TRBJ1-1 and V is TRBV12-3 or TRBV12-4; no definite D call. V shed 6 bases and J shed 6 bases, with 11 bases lying between them. This CDR3 is built from 12 residues.